This entry describes one T cell receptor beta chain. Donation came from healthy Caucasian individuals in Russia who were aged about 6 to 90. The V end lost 2 bases, the J end lost 2 bases, and 27 bases lay between the germline ends. Germline V gene data show CDR1 as MGHDK and CDR2 as SYGVNS. CDR3 length: 20 amino acids. A J-beta primer mix and a sample-barcoded 5' primer were used in a second PCR of about 6 to 12 cycles. TCRdb re-analysed the 5' RACE reads in MiXCR, keeping a single row per CDR3 protein. The sample contains hundreds of thousands of distinct CDR3 sequences, around 54% of which appear only once. This sample is drawn from a study of blood T cells in healthy people across ages.

The specimen sequenced was blood. This chain links TRBV25-1 with TRBJ1-2; D is possibly TRBD1 (6 bases). This sequence originates from a man in his sixties in good health. The CDR3 sequence is CASSEAMGSNLGGGNYGYTF. As DNA, the CDR3 is TGTGCCAGCAGTGAAGCGATGGGTTCTAACCTGGGGGGGGGCAACTATGGCTACACCTTC.